The text below deals with one T cell receptor (beta chain). The antigen it binds to is not known. The germline gene is not matched at one end of the junction; a read error may be the cause. This sample was included in a study of tumor and adjacent non-tumor tissue in lung cancer (dated 2018 in TCRdb). Study-level background: The cohort included 12 adenocarcinoma, a couple of squamous cell carcinoma and 1 small cell lung cancer patients. Among the 15 or so patients, ages ranged from about 31 to 76 years, around 10 were men and 5 were women, and disease was TNM stage I to III. The study compared bulk TCRbeta repertoires from lung tumor tissue and matched distant non-tumor lung tissue of some 15 lung cancer patients. Sequencing produced 100 million to 150 million productive TCRbeta reads in total, an average of approximately 4.1 million reads per sample. TCRbeta CDR3 sequencing was performed on fewer than 35 paired specimens, with one tumor sample and one normal lung sample collected per patient. What the authors observed across the whole study: TCR diversity was significantly higher in younger patients, and greater tumor TCR diversity was associated with shorter overall survival and shorter disease-free survival. In normal lung, the top 100 clones accounted for a significantly larger cumulative share of the repertoire than in tumor tissue. Because peripheral blood was not sequenced, blood TCRbeta repertoires in the lung cancer patients of the study were not examined. TCR diversity (inverse Simpson) was significantly higher in tumor than in normal lung tissue (roughly 430 vs 170, P = 0.0075, Mann-Whitney U test). Only around 16 patients were in the cohort, and the authors stated that larger samples and more detailed clinical data are needed. Neither the sequencing platform nor unique molecular identifiers are named or mentioned anywhere in the methods.

Libraries were made using multiplex PCR. TCRdb shows the sequencer as Illumina HiSeq 2500. TCRbeta libraries were built by three rounds of nested PCR using primers (Table S4), following protocols modified from ARM-PCR. PCR products of 200-500 bp were gel-excised and purified with the QIAquick gel extraction kit before sequencing. Per the original workflow: Trimmomatic was used to clean the reads, FLASH was used to merge the reads into complete CDR3 sequences, and MiTCR was used to assign the reads to V(D)J germline segments. Clonal diversity was computed as the inverse Simpson's index with VDJtools. Productive reads were defined as in-frame sequences without a premature stop codon. Using fastp at Q25 and MiXCR, TCRdb reprocessed the public reads and kept productive beta chains. Rows with one shared CDR3 protein collapse into an entry with the most common genes and DNA. TCRdb's processing, not the authors' own work, is the source of the V and J calls. The sample table records some 80,000 distinct CDR3 sequences; approximately 82% of these occur just once. The top ten clonotypes cover 30% to 50% of the sample.

RNA was isolated from bulk unsorted tissue, and RNA quality was assessed with a NanoDrop ND-1000 and an Agilent 2100. The normal lung samples consisted of distant non-tumor tissue collected more than 3 cm from the tumor edge. Donors were newly diagnosed lung cancer patients admitted for thoracic surgery in China between August and November 2014, without prior chemotherapy. Anyone who had undergone radiotherapy or chemotherapy before, or who had another cancer at the same time, was left out of the study. Pieces of surgical tissue measuring about 1-2 cm3 were kept in RNAlater solution and stored at -80 degrees C until use. CDR1 and CDR2 are drawn from the germline V gene: MNHNS, SASEGT. Including cysteine and phenylalanine, the CDR3 has 13 amino acids. The sequence is cut down to CDR3 DNA, 39 bases in frame from base 1.

This receptor was taken from a man between 65 and 79 years old with non-small cell lung cancer. Sequenced material: distant non-tumor lung tissue. Recombination connected TRBV6-1 to TRBJ1-2; 10 bases in the junction line up with TRBD1. The CDR3 amino acid sequence is: CASSSGTGDGYSF. The DNA sequence follows: TGTGCCAGCAGTTCCGGGACAGGGGATGGATACTCCTTC.